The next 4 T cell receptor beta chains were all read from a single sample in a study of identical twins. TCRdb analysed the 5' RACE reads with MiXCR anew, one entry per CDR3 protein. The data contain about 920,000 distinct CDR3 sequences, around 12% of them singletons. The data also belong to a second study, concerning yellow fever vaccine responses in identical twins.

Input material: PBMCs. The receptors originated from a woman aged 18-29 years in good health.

CDR3: CASRYRDRANSPLHF. In DNA, the CDR3 is TGTGCCAGCAGGTACCGGGACAGGGCCAATTCACCCCTCCACTTT. The chain uses TRBV28 and TRBJ1-6; the match to TRBD1 covers 9 bases. J lost 7 bases, V lost 6 bases, and 7 bases had no gene match. This CDR3 is built from 15 residues. The germline V gene encodes CDR1 MDHEN and CDR2 SYDVKM.

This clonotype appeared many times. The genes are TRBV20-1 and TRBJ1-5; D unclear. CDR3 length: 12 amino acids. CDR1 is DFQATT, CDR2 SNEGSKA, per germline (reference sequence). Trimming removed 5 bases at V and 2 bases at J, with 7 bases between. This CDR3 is CSARIGNQPQHF. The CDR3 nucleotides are TGCAGTGCTCGCATCGGCAATCAGCCCCAGCATTTT.

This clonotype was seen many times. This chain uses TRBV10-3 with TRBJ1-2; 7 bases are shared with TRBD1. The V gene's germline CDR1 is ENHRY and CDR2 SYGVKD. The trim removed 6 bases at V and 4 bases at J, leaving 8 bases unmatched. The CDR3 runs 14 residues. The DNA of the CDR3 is TGTGCCATCAGCAACACAGGGGAACGCTATGGCTACACCTTC. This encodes CAISNTGERYGYTF.

CDR3: CASSLGTIRETQYF. In DNA, the CDR3 is TGTGCCAGCAGCTTGGGGACCATCAGGGAGACCCAGTACTTC. The chain couples TRBV7-8 to TRBJ2-5; tentatively, D is TRBD1 or TRBD2 (5 bases each). Trimming took 3 bases from V and 5 from J, leaving 13 bases between them. This CDR3 has 14 residues. Germline CDR1 is SGHVS and CDR2 is FQNEAQ.